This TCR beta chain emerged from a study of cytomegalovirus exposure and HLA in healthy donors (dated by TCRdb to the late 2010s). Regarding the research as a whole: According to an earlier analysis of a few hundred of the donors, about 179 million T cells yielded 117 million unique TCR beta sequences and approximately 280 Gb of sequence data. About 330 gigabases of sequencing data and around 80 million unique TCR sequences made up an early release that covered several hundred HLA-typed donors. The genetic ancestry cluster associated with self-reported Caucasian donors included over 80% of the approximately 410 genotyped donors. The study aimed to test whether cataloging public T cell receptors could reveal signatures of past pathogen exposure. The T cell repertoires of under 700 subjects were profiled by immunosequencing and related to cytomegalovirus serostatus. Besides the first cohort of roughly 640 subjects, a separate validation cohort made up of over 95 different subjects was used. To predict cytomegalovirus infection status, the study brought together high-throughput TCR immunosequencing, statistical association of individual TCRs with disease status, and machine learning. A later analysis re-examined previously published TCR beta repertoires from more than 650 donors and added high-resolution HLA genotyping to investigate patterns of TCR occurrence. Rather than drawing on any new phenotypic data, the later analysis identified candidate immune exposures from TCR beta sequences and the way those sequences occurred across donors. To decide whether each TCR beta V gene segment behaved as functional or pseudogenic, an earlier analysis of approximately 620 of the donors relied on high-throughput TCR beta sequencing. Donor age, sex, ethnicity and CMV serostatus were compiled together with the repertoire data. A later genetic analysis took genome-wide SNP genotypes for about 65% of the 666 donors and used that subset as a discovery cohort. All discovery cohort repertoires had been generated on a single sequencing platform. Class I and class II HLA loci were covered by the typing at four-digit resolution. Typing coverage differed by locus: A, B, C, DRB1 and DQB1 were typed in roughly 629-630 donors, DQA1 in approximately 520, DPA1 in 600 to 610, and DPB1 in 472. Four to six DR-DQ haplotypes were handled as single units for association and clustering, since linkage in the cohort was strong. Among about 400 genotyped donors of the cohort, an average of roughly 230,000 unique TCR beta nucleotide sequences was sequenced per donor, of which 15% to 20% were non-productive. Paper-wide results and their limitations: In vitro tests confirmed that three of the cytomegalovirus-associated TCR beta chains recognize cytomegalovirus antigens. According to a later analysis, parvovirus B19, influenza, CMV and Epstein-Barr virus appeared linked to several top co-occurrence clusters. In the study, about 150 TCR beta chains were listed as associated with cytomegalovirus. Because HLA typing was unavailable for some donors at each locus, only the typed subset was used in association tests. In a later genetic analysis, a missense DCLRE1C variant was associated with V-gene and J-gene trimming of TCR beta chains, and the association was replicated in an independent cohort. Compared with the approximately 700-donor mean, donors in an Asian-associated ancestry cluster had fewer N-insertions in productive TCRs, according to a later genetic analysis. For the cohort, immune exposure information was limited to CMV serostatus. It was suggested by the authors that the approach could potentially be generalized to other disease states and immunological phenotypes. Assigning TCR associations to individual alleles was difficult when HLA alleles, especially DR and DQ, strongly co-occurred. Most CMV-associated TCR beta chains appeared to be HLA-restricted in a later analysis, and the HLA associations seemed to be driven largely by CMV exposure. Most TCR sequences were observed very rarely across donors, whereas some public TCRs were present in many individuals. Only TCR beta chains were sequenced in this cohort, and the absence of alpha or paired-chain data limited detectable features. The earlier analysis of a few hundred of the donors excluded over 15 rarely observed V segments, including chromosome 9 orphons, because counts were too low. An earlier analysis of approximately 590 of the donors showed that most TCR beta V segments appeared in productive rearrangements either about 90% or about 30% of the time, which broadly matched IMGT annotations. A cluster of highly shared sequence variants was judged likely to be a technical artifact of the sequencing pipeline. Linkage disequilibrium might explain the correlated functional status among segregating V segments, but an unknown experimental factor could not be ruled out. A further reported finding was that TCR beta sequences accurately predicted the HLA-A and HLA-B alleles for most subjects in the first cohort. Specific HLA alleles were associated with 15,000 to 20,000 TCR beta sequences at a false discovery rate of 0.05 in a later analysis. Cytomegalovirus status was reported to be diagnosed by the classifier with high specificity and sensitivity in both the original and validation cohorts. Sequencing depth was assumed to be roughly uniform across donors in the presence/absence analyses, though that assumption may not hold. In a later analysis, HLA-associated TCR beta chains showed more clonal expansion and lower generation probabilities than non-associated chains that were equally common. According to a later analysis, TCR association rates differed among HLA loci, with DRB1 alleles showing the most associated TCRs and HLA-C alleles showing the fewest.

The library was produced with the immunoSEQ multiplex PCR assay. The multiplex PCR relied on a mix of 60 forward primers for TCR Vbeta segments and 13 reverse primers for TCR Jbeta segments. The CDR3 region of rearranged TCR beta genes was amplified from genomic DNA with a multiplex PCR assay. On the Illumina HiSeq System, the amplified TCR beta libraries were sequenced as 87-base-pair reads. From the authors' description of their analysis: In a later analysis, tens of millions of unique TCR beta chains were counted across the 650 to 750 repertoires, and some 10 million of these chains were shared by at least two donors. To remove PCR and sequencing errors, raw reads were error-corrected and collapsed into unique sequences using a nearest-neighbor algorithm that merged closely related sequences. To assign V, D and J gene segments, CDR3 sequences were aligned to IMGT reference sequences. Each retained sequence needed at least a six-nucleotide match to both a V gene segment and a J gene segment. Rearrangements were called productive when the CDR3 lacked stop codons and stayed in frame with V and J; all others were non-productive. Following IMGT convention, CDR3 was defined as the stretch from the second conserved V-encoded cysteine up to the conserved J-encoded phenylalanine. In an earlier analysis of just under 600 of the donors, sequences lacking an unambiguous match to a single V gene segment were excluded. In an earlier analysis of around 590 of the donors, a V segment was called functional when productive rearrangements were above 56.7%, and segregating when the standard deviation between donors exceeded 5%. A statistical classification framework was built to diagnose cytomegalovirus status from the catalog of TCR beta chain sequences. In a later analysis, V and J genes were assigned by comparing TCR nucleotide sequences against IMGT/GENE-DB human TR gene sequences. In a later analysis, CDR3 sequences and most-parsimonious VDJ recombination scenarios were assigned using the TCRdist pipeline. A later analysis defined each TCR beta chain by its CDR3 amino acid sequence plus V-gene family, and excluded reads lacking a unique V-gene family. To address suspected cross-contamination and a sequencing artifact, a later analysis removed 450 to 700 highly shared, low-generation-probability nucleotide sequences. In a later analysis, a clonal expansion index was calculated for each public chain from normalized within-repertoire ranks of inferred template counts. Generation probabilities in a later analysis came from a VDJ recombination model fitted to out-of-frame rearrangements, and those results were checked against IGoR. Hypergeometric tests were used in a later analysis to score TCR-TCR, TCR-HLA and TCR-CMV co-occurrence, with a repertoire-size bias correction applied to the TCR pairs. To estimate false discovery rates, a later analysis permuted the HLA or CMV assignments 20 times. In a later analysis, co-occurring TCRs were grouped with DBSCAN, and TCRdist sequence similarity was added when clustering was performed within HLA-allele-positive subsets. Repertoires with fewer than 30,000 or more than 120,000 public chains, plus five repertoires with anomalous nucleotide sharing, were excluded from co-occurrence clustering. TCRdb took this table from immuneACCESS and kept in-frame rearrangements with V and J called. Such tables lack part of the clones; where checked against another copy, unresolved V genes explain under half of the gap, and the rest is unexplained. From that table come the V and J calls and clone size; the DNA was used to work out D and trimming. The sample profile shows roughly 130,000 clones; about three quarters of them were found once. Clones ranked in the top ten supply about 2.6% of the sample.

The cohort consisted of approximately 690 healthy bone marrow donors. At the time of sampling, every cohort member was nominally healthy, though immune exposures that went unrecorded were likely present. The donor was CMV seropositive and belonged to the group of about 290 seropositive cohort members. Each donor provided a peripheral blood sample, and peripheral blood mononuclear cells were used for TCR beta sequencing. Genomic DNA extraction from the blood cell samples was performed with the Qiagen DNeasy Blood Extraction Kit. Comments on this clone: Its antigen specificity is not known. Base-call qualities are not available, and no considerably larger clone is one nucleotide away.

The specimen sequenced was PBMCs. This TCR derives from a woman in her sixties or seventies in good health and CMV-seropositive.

The CDR3 amino acid sequence is: CASSFVAGGSNGEQYF. The nucleotides read TGTGCCAGCAGTTTCGTTGCAGGGGGCTCTAACGGCGAGCAGTACTTC. The chain links TRBV6-6 with TRBJ2-7; TRBD1 agrees with 8 junctional bases. The CDR3 goes from the cysteine to the phenylalanine over 16 residues. Of all the DNA, just the CDR3 is kept, 48 bases in frame from base 1. For CDR1 and CDR2, the germline V gene (reference sequence) lists MNHNY and SVGAGI. Ends trimmed: V by 4 bases, J by 6 bases; bases unmatched to a gene: 14.